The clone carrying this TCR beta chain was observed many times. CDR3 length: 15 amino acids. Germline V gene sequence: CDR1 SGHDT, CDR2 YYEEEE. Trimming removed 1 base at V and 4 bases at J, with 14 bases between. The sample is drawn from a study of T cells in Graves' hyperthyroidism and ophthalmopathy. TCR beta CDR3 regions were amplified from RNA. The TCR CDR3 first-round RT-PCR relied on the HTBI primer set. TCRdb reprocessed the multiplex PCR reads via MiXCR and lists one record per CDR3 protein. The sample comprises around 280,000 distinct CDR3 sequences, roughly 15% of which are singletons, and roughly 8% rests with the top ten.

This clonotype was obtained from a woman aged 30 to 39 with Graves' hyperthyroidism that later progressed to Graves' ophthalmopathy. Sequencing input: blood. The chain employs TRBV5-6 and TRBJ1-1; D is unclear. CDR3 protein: CASSLPTILSTEAFF. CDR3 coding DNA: TGTGCCAGCAGCTTGCCGACAATCTTGAGCACTGAAGCTTTCTTT.